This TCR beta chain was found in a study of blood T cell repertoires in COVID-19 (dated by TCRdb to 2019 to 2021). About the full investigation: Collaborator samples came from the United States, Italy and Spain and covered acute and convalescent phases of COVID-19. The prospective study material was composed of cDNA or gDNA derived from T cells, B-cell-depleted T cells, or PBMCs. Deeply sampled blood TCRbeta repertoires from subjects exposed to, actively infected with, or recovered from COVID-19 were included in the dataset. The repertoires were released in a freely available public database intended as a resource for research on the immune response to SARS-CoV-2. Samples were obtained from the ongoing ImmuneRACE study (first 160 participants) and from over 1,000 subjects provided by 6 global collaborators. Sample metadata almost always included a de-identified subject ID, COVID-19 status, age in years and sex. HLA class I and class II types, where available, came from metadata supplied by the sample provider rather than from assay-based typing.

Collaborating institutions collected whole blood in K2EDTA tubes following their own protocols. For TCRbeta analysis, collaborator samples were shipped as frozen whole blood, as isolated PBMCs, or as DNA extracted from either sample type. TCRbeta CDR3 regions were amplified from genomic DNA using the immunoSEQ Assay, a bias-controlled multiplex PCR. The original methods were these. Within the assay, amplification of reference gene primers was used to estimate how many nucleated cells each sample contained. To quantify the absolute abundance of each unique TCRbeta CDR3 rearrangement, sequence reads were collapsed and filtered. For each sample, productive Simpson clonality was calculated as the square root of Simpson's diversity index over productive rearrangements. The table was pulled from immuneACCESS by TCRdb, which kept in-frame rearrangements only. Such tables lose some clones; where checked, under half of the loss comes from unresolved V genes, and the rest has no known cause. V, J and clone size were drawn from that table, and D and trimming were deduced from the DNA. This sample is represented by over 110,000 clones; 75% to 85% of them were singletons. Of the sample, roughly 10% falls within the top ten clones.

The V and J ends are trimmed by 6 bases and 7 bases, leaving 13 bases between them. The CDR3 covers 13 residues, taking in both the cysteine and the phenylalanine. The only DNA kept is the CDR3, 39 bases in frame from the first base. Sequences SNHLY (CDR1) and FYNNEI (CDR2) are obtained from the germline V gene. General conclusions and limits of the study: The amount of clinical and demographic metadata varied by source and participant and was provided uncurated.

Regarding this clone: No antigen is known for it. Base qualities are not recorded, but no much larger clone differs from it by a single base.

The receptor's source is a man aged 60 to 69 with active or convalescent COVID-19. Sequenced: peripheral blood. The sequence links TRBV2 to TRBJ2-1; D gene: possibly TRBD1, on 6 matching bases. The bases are TGTGCCAGCAGCGAAATAGGACAGAATGAGCAGTTCTTC. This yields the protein CASSEIGQNEQFF.